Listed below are T cell receptor beta chains from one sample, sequenced in a study of cytomegalovirus exposure and HLA in healthy donors. Some clones are missing from TCRdb's copy, which holds only in-frame ones; the method was immunoSEQ multiplex PCR. The sample shows about 120,000 clones, more than 60% of them seen only once. Sequencing was performed on PBMCs. All receptors derive from a man in his forties in good health and CMV-seropositive. CDR3s include the opening cysteine and the closing phenylalanine or tryptophan. D genes are given only for firm matches. The size entry is marked missing in some rows and otherwise reads once, few, many or a size class.

TRBJ2-1,TRBD2,.,TRBV28,CASSFTSGRGGEQFF,TGTGCCAGCAGTTTCACTAGCGGGAGAGGGGGGGAGCAGTTCTTC
TRBJ2-1,.,.,TRBV6-5,CASLSSYNEQFF,TGTGCCAGCCTTAGCTCCTACAATGAGCAGTTCTTC
TRBJ2-6,.,.,TRBV19,CASRGVPLWANVLTF,TGTGCCAGTAGGGGAGTGCCCCTCTGGGCCAACGTCCTGACTTTC
TRBJ2-7,.,once,TRBV7-2,CASSTTTPYEQYF,TGTGCCAGCAGTACGACAACACCCTACGAGCAGTACTTC
TRBJ2-5,.,.,TRBV13,CASSLGGSGNQETQYF,TGTGCCAGCAGCTTAGGGGGGTCCGGGAACCAAGAGACCCAGTACTTC
TRBJ2-7,.,.,TRBV20-1,CSANRGYEQYF,TGCAGTGCTAATAGAGGGTACGAGCAGTACTTC
TRBJ1-1,.,.,TRBV10-2,CASSESRGTEAFF,TGCGCCAGCAGTGAGTCAAGGGGCACTGAAGCTTTCTTT
TRBJ2-7,.,.,TRBV11-3,CASSSNRIGLRGEQYF,TGTGCCAGCAGCTCTAATCGAATAGGCCTCAGGGGTGAGCAGTACTTC
TRBJ1-1,.,.,TRBV6-5,CASSYRGGNTEAFF,TGTGCCAGCAGTTACCGGGGAGGGAACACTGAAGCTTTCTTT
TRBJ1-1,.,.,TRBV18,CASSPTQIRQATEAFF,TGTGCCAGCTCACCAACCCAAATCCGGCAGGCCACTGAAGCTTTCTTT
TRBJ2-2,.,.,TRBV29-1,CSVAQGTGELFF,TGCAGCGTTGCGCAGGGAACCGGGGAGCTGTTTTTT
TRBJ1-2,TRBD1,.,TRBV18,CASSPGQGGDYTF,TGTGCCAGCTCACCCGGACAGGGTGGGGACTACACCTTC
TRBJ2-5,TRBD1,.,TRBV2,CASSDGTGDETQYF,TGTGCCAGCAGTGATGGGACAGGGGACGAGACCCAGTACTTC
TRBJ2-7,.,.,TRBV5-6,CASSTRATYEQYF,TGTGCCAGCAGCACGAGAGCCACCTACGAGCAGTACTTC
TRBJ2-7,.,few,TRBV9,CASSEGLNYEQYF,TGTGCCAGCAGCGAGGGACTGAACTACGAGCAGTACTTC
TRBJ2-1,TRBD2,.,TRBV4-2,CASSQALLAGGYNEQFF,TGTGCCAGCAGCCAAGCCCTACTAGCGGGGGGGTACAATGAGCAGTTCTTC
TRBJ1-2,TRBD1,.,TRBV30,CAWVQTGNYGYTF,TGTGCCTGGGTACAGACAGGGAACTATGGCTACACCTTC
TRBJ2-1,.,.,TRBV18,CASSPQGYRNGPEQFF,TGTGCCAGCTCACCCCAGGGCTACCGGAATGGCCCTGAGCAGTTCTTC